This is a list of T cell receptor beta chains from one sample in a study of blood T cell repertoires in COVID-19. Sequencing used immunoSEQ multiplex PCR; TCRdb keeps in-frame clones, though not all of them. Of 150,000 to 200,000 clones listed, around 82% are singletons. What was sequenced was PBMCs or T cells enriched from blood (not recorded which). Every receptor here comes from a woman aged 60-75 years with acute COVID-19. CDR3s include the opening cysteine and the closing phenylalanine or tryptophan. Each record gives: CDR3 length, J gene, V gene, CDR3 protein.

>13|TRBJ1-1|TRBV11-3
CASSWEENTEAFF
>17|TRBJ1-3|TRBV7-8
CASSLGSGQLSGNTIYF
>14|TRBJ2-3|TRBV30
CAWSNYPESDTQYF
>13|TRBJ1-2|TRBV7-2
CASSLTNNYGYTF
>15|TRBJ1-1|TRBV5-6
CASSALGEVDTEAFF
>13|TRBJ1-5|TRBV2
CASRDRVEQPQHF
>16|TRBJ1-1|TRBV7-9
CASSTYRGRGNTEAFF
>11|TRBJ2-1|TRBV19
CASRERNEQFF
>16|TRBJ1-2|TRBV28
CASSSHGTGGSYGYTF
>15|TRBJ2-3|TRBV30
CASTRGLRMADTQYF
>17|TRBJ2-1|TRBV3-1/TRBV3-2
CASSNNLAGGPNNEQFF
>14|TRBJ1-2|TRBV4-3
CASSQPGTGYGYTF
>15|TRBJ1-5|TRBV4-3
CASSQDRQKDQPQHF
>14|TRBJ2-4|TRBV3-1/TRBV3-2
CASSQGGTGGPFYF
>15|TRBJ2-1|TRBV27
CASSLPTSGNNEQFF
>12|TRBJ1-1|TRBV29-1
CSAGQKNTEAFF
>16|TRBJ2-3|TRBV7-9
CASSSTLAGSPDTQYF
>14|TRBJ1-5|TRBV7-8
CASSFQGSNQPQHF
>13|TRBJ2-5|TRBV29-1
CSVSSGRLGTQYF
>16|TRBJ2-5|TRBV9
CASSVNPPSSGETQYF
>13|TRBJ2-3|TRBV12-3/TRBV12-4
CASTLIGGDTQYF
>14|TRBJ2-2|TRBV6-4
CASSDSRATGELFF
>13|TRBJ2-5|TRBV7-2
CASSRWGKETQYF
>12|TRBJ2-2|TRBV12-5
CASGPSAGELFF
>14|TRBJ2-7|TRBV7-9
CASSLVPNSHEQYF
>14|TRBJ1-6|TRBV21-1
CASSKGGWFSPLHF
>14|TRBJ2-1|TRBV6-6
CASLKGGSINEQFF